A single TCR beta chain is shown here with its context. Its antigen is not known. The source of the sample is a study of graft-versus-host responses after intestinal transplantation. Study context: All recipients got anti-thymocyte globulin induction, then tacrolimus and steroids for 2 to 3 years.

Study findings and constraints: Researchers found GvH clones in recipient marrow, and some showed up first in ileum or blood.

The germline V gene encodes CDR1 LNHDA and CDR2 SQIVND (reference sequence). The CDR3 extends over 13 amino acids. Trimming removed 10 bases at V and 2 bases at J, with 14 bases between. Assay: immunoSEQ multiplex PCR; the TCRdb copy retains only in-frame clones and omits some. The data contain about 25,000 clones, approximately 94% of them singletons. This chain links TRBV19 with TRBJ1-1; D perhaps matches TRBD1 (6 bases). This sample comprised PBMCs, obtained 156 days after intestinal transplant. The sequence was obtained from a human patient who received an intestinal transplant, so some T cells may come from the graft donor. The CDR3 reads CATGTNGNTEAFF. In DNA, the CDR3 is TGTGCCACCGGGACAAACGGTAACACTGAAGCTTTCTTT. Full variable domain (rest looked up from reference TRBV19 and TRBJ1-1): DGGITQSPKYLFRKEGQNVTLSCEQNLNHDAMYWYRQDPGQGLRLIYYSQIVNDFQKGDIAEGYSVSREKKESFPLTVTSAQKNPTAFYLCATGTNGNTEAFFGQGTRLTVV.